This record covers a single T cell receptor (beta chain). Antigen unknown. The sample is drawn from a study of cytomegalovirus exposure and HLA in healthy donors. General observations from the study: The dataset shows that most TCR sequences were rare, while some public TCRs occurred in many donors. Researchers catalogued some 160 TCR beta chains as cytomegalovirus-associated. One later analysis reportedly identified an Asian-associated ancestry cluster that showed fewer N-insertions than the roughly 700-donor mean. The availability of immune exposure information extended only to CMV serostatus.

Germline V gives CDR1 SQVTM, CDR2 ANQGSEA. The ends lost 6 bases at V and 8 bases at J; junction bases unmatched: 6. CDR3 length: 12 residues. Primers included in the PCR were 60 Vbeta and 13 Jbeta primers. TCRdb's table, derived via immunoSEQ multiplex PCR, lists solely in-frame clones and lacks some. Its clone listing holds 80,000 to 95,000 clones. The sequence was collected from a woman aged 30 to 39 in good health and CMV-seronegative. The V and J genes are TRBV29-1 and TRBJ1-2; 10 bases line up with TRBD1. The sample taken for sequencing was PBMCs. The CDR3 is CSVGTGDSGYTF. Here the CDR3 DNA reads TGCAGCGTGGGGACAGGGGATTCCGGCTACACCTTC.